In this sample, the clone carrying this T cell receptor (beta chain) turned up many times. The length of the CDR3 is 13 residues. The ends were cut back, 4 bases at V and 2 bases at J, with 8 bases in the middle. CDR1 and CDR2 (germline): MNHEY, SVGEGT. Sorting gates: effector memory CD45RA-CD27-, EMRA CD45RA+CD27-. The beta constant-region primer was an equimolar mix of two oligonucleotides covering TRBC1 and TRBC2. Nested alpha and beta constant-region primers with the SP2 primer drove four PCR rounds on ligated cDNA. TCRdb reprocessed the UMI-ligation and nested PCR reads with MiXCR, giving one entry per CDR3 protein. The sample shows around 4,300 distinct CDR3 sequences, roughly 5% of them seen only once. This sample is part of a study of naive and memory T cell subsets.

This clonotype was sampled from a human donor in good health. The chain uses TRBV6-2 or TRBV6-3 and TRBJ1-1, with D hard to call. Sequencing used effector memory CD8+ T cells from blood. Subset here: effector memory, CD45RA- CD27-. The CDR3 spells CASSWQENTEAFF. CDR3 in DNA: TGTGCCAGCAGTTGGCAAGAAAACACTGAAGCTTTCTTT.